This TCR beta chain was captured by sequencing in a study of radiotherapy plus CTLA-4 blockade in lung cancer. Background on the study: Among patients, roughly 18% showed objective responses, and roughly 30% had disease control.

With ipilimumab providing CTLA-4 blockade, focal radiation was administered to patients who had chemo-refractory metastatic non-small-cell lung cancer. Findings of the study overall: The best prediction of response reportedly came from early blood T cell clone dynamics, with interferon-beta. Clones of tumor-derived TCRs expanded in blood after radiotherapy plus ipilimumab.

The table lists this clone with a few counts. What it binds is not known. V was clipped by 5 bases and J by 3 bases; unmatched bases: 7. Germline V gives CDR1 PRHDT, CDR2 FYEKMQ (reference sequence). The CDR3 is made up of 16 amino acids. TCRdb keeps only in-frame clones here, not all; method: immunoSEQ multiplex PCR. The sample consists of about 80,000 clones, around 78% of them appearing once. This sequence originates from a human donor with non-small cell lung cancer whose response to radiotherapy plus ipilimumab could not be evaluated. Some clones in this sample may be carry-over from other donors' samples. Sequences were derived from peripheral blood, sampled from a patient treated with radiotherapy plus ipilimumab. The rearrangement links TRBV13 to TRBJ2-3; 11 nucleotides line up with TRBD2. CDR3 amino acids: CASSRPGTSGTDTQYF. The CDR3 DNA is TGTGCCAGCAGCCGCCCCGGGACTAGCGGAACAGATACGCAGTATTTT.